Listed below are T cell receptor beta chains from one sample, sequenced in a study of OX40 agonist ivuxolimab in advanced cancers. TCRdb's copy holds only in-frame clones and misses some; the assay was immunoSEQ multiplex PCR. This repertoire shows about 150,000 clones, 93% found once; its top ten account for approximately 0.93%. Sequenced here: CD4+ or CD8+ T cells sorted from blood, sampled in a trial of the OX40 agonist ivuxolimab. These TCRs come from an adult with an advanced solid tumor such as melanoma, head and neck, liver or kidney cancer. CDR3s include the opening cysteine and the closing phenylalanine or tryptophan. Clone size, where shown, is once, few, many, or a class for clones that have expanded.

J gene: TRBJ2-7
V gene: TRBV7-9
clone size: NA
CDR3 protein: CASSLEGRLNYEQYF

J gene: TRBJ2-5
V gene: TRBV6-5
clone size: NA
CDR3 protein: CASSFRLAGGETQYF

J gene: TRBJ2-7
V gene: TRBV6-6
clone size: NA
CDR3 protein: CASSFLGRPSYEQYF

J gene: TRBJ2-2
V gene: TRBV27
clone size: NA
CDR3 protein: CATSRRVGISAGELFF

J gene: TRBJ2-3
V gene: TRBV5-5
clone size: NA
CDR3 protein: CASSRSGYVTDTQYF

J gene: TRBJ2-7
V gene: TRBV6-5
clone size: NA
CDR3 protein: CASSYAGLAGDNEQYF

J gene: TRBJ2-7
V gene: TRBV11-3
clone size: NA
CDR3 protein: CASSKLGGEQYF

J gene: TRBJ2-1
V gene: TRBV7-7
clone size: NA
CDR3 protein: CASSRGGYNEQFF

J gene: TRBJ1-1
V gene: TRBV7-2
clone size: once
CDR3 protein: CASSLAPGRGNTEAFF

J gene: TRBJ2-7
V gene: TRBV27
clone size: NA
CDR3 protein: CASSPRATDSSYEQYF

J gene: TRBJ1-2
V gene: TRBV5-1
clone size: NA
CDR3 protein: CASSLEGPAYGYTF

J gene: TRBJ1-2
V gene: TRBV6-6
clone size: NA
CDR3 protein: CASSPAALGYTF

J gene: TRBJ1-3
V gene: TRBV18
clone size: NA
CDR3 protein: CASSPYSDRISGNTIYF

J gene: TRBJ2-3
V gene: TRBV27
clone size: NA
CDR3 protein: CASSFDSGGQRGPDTQYF

J gene: TRBJ1-1
V gene: TRBV6-6
clone size: NA
CDR3 protein: CASSYSGREDTEAFF

J gene: TRBJ1-4
V gene: TRBV5-1
clone size: NA
CDR3 protein: CASSPGRTGGATNEKLFF